The 23 T cell receptor beta chains below were found in one sample sequenced in a study of T-cell memory formation after mild COVID-19. TCRdb used MiXCR to reprocess the 5' RACE reads, holding one entry per CDR3 protein. The table records approximately 580,000 distinct CDR3 sequences, 20% of them present only once. Material for sequencing was PBMCs or a T cell subset sorted from them (not recorded which). The receptors come from an adult woman who had mild COVID-19 (a few samples of this study predate the infection). Cell type and time point are not known.

The table lists this clonotype with many counts. V usage is TRBV6-6 and J usage is TRBJ1-1; no firm D call. Germline V gene lookup returns CDR1 MNHNY and CDR2 SVGAGI (reference sequence). CDR3 length: 16 residues. V gave up 0 bases and J gave up 1 base, with 12 bases separating them. Here the CDR3 reads CASSYSRSAGNTEAFF. CDR3 sequence (DNA): TGTGCCAGCAGTTACTCGAGGAGCGCAGGGAACACTGAAGCTTTCTTT.

The chain recombines TRBV2 with TRBJ2-5; D is perhaps TRBD1 or TRBD2 (5 bases each). The CDR3 length is 12 residues. Germline CDR1 and CDR2: SNHLY and FYNNEI. The ends were cut back, 8 bases at V and 4 bases at J, with 11 bases in the middle. The CDR3 spells CASVGDGETQYF. CDR3 DNA: TGTGCCAGCGTCGGGGACGGAGAGACCCAGTACTTC.

In nucleotides, the CDR3 is TGCAGTGCCGAAACAGGGGGCGCCCCCCCTTTCTTT. Its translation: CSAETGGAPPFF. V usage is TRBV20-1 and J usage is TRBJ1-1; 9 bases map to TRBD1. V dropped 6 bases and J dropped 12; count of bases not matched to a gene: 11. Germline lookup yields CDR1 DFQATT and CDR2 SNEGSKA (reference sequence). The CDR3 runs 12 residues.

This chain's CDR3 is CATSDSGTGDGTQYF. CDR3 sequence (DNA): TGTGCCACCAGTGACTCCGGGACAGGGGACGGCACCCAGTACTTC. V usage is TRBV24-1 and J usage is TRBJ2-7; 10 nucleotides agree with TRBD1. Per germline, CDR1 KGHDR and CDR2 SFDVKD. The CDR3 runs to 15 residues. The ends lost 4 bases at V and 10 bases at J; junction bases unmatched: 12.

The chain is built from TRBV2 and TRBJ2-2; D is uncertain. The germline V and J ends were trimmed by 6 bases and 2 bases, with 7 bases remaining between them. CDR1 is SNHLY, CDR2 FYNNEI, per germline. This CDR3 is built from 13 residues. CDR3: CASRGSNTGELFF. CDR3 coding DNA: TGTGCCAGCAGGGGGTCAAACACCGGGGAGCTGTTTTTT.

This clonotype was picked up a small number of times. CDR3: CASSLLNNEQFF. The CDR3 coding sequence is TGTGCCAGCAGCCTGCTAAATAATGAGCAGTTCTTC. The chain is built from TRBV7-3 and TRBJ2-1; no reliable D call. V gave up 5 bases and J gave up 7 bases, with 9 bases separating them. The CDR3 has 12 amino acids. Germline V gene data show CDR1 as SGHTA and CDR2 as FQGTGA.

V and J are TRBV7-9 and TRBJ2-1, with TRBD2 matching 7 bases. Germline-derived CDR1 and CDR2 are SEHNR and FQNEAQ (reference sequence). The V segment lost 5 bases and the J segment 0 bases; nucleotides outside the gene matches: 7. This CDR3 contains 16 residues. CDR3 amino acids: CASSRGRESSYNEQFF. Here the CDR3 DNA reads TGTGCCAGCAGCCGCGGGCGGGAGAGCTCCTACAATGAGCAGTTCTTC.

This clonotype was seen a handful of times. The V gene is TRBV9, the J gene TRBJ2-7; possible D gene TRBD1, 6 bases. Per the germline V gene, CDR1 is SGDLS and CDR2 is YYNGEE. The CDR3 consists of 13 residues. The germline V and J ends were trimmed by 0 bases and 9 bases, with 13 bases remaining between them. CDR3 nucleotides: TGTGCCAGCAGCGTAGATCGGACAGCCGCGCAGTACTTC. Translated: CASSVDRTAAQYF.

This clonotype has more than one count but fewer than ten. The rearrangement joins TRBV12-5 to TRBJ1-1, with D uncertain. The CDR3 consists of 13 residues. Germline assignment: CDR1 LGHNT and CDR2 FRNRAP. V was clipped by 5 bases and J by 2 bases, with 9 bases between them. Here the CDR3 reads CASGQEANTEAFF. CDR3 DNA sequence: TGTGCTAGTGGTCAAGAAGCCAACACTGAAGCTTTCTTT. Full variable domain (outside the CDR3, taken from reference TRBV12-5 and TRBJ1-1): DARVTQTPRHKVTEMGQEVTMRCQPILGHNTVFWYRQTMMQGLELLAYFRNRAPLDDSGMPKDRFSAEMPDATLATLKIQPSEPRDSAVYFCASGQEANTEAFFGQGTRLTVV.

This clonotype was detected only a few times. J is TRBJ2-2 and V is TRBV7-3; D might be TRBD1 or TRBD2, each matching 6 bases. The germline gives CDR1 SGHTA, CDR2 FQGTGA. The V gene lost 1 base and the J gene lost 7 bases, with 10 bases spanning the gap. The CDR3 has 14 residues. DNA for the CDR3: TGTGCCAGCAGCTTAAAGGGGGGCAGCGGGGAGCTGTTTTTT. This encodes CASSLKGGSGELFF.

The sample holds many counts of this clonotype. The V gene is TRBV7-3, the J gene TRBJ1-2; D unclear. V was cut by 3 bases and J by 6 bases, with 8 bases left in between. The germline CDR1 and CDR2 sequences are SGHTA and FQGTGA. The CDR3 covers 12 residues. In DNA, the CDR3 is TGTGCCAGCAGCTTCCCGTGGGATGGCTACACCTTC. Residues: CASSFPWDGYTF.

This sequence joins TRBV3-1 and TRBJ2-7; D unresolved. The V end was cut by 2 bases, the J end by 4 bases, with 6 bases between. CDR1 is LGHDT and CDR2 is YNNKEL in the germline V gene (reference sequence). CDR3 length equals 12 residues. CDR3 residues: CASSQSNYEQYF. For the CDR3, the DNA is TGTGCCAGCAGCCAAAGCAATTACGAGCAGTACTTC.

This clonotype was seen a handful of times. The chain links TRBV29-1 to TRBJ2-3; a possible D gene is TRBD1 (6 bases). CDR3 size: 12 residues. Germline lookup yields CDR1 SQVTM and CDR2 ANQGSEA. V gave up 6 bases and J gave up 5 bases, with 12 bases separating them. DNA of the CDR3: TGCAGCGTCCGACCCAGGGGAGATACGCAGTATTTT. Its protein product is CSVRPRGDTQYF.

CDR3 loop: CASSELGTGELFF. In DNA form, the CDR3 reads TGTGCCAGCAGTGAACTAGGAACCGGGGAGCTGTTTTTT. This chain joins TRBV2 and TRBJ2-2; D remains unclear. The CDR3 is 13 residues long. The germline CDR1 and CDR2 sequences are SNHLY and FYNNEI. With 2 bases removed from V and 5 bases from J, the gap between germline ends came to 6 bases.

This clonotype was seen more than once but under ten times. The chain combines TRBV11-2 with TRBJ2-5; weak D call: TRBD2 (5 bases). CDR1 is SGHAT, CDR2 FQNNGV, per germline. CDR3 length: 15 residues. V was clipped by 1 base and J by 4 bases, with 13 bases between them. This chain's CDR3 is CASSLVEGRGETQYF. As DNA, the CDR3 is TGTGCCAGCAGCTTAGTGGAAGGCCGGGGAGAGACCCAGTACTTC.

The rearrangement joins TRBV5-1 to TRBJ2-3; 8 bases fit TRBD2. The V gene's germline CDR1 is SGHRS and CDR2 YFSETQ. The CDR3 has 16 amino acids. The V segment lost 6 bases and the J segment 3 bases; nucleotides outside the gene matches: 12. CDR3 protein: CASTLIAGSSTDTQYF. The CDR3 nucleotides read TGCGCCAGCACCCTTATAGCGGGATCCAGTACAGATACGCAGTATTTT.

V gene TRBV12-3 or TRBV12-4 combines with J gene TRBJ1-1; the match to TRBD1 covers 10 bases. The CDR3 extends over 16 amino acids. Losses at the gene ends were 8 bases for V and 4 bases for J; bases not matched to a gene: 13. CDR3 DNA sequence: TGTGCCAGCTCAAAAGGGACAGGGGCCCGGAGCACTGAAGCTTTCTTT. Its protein product is CASSKGTGARSTEAFF.

A few counts support this clonotype. The genes are TRBV20-1 and TRBJ2-3; a possible D gene is TRBD2 (5 bases). The germline V and J ends were trimmed by 5 bases and 0 bases, with 9 bases remaining between them. The germline V gene has CDR1 DFQATT and CDR2 SNEGSKA (reference sequence). This CDR3 is 13 amino acids long. CDR3 in amino acids: CSAPSSSTDTQYF. DNA of the CDR3: TGCAGTGCTCCTAGCTCTAGCACAGATACGCAGTATTTT.

The V gene is TRBV12-3 or TRBV12-4, the J gene TRBJ1-3; TRBD1 matches 7 bases. V was pared by 6 bases and J by 3 bases, with 5 bases of the junction left unmatched. The CDR3 runs to 14 residues. The chain's CDR3 is CASRSTGDGNTIYF. CDR3 in DNA: TGTGCCAGCAGATCAACAGGGGATGGAAACACCATATATTTT.

The J gene is TRBJ2-2, the V gene TRBV24-1; 11 bases fit TRBD2. The CDR3 contains 17 residues. Germline trimming cut 1 base from V and 3 bases from J; bases unmatched to any gene: 3. Germline values: CDR1 KGHDR, CDR2 SFDVKD. The CDR3 DNA reads TGTGCCACCAGTGATTTACCTAGCGGGGGGCACACCGGGGAGCTGTTTTTT. This gives the protein CATSDLPSGGHTGELFF.

This clonotype was seen more than once but under ten times. The chain links TRBV4-2 to TRBJ2-7, with D possibly being TRBD2 (6 bases). The V end lost 2 bases, the J end lost 3 bases, and 17 bases lay between the germline ends. Germline CDR1 LGHNA, CDR2 YNFKEQ. The CDR3 sequence is 16 residues long. This chain's CDR3 is CASSQPRVAALYEQYF. DNA for the CDR3: TGTGCCAGCAGCCAACCCCGGGTAGCGGCCCTCTACGAGCAGTACTTC.

The chain has TRBV12-3 or TRBV12-4 and TRBJ1-1, with TRBD1 as a possible D gene (6 bases). The CDR3 spans 11 residues. The V and J ends lost 6 bases and 10 bases respectively, with 12 bases between them. Written as DNA, the CDR3 is TGTGCCAGCAGCCGCGACAGGATAGCTTTCTTT. This encodes CASSRDRIAFF.

The J gene is TRBJ2-2, the V gene TRBV7-6; TRBD2 matches 11 bases. CDR1 is SGHVS, CDR2 FNYEAQ, per germline. The CDR3 has 19 residues. V was clipped by 0 bases and J by 4 bases; unmatched bases: 10. Here the CDR3 reads CASSLATLAGVGGTGELFF. The DNA for the CDR3 is TGTGCCAGCAGCTTAGCGACACTAGCGGGAGTCGGGGGCACCGGGGAGCTGTTTTTT. Full variable domain (outside the CDR3, taken from reference TRBV7-6 and TRBJ2-2): GAGVSQSPRYKVTKRGQDVALRCDPISGHVSLYWYRQALGQGPEFLTYFNYEAQQDKSGLPNDRFSAERPEGSISTLTIQRTEQRDSAMYRCASSLATLAGVGGTGELFFGEGSRLTVL.